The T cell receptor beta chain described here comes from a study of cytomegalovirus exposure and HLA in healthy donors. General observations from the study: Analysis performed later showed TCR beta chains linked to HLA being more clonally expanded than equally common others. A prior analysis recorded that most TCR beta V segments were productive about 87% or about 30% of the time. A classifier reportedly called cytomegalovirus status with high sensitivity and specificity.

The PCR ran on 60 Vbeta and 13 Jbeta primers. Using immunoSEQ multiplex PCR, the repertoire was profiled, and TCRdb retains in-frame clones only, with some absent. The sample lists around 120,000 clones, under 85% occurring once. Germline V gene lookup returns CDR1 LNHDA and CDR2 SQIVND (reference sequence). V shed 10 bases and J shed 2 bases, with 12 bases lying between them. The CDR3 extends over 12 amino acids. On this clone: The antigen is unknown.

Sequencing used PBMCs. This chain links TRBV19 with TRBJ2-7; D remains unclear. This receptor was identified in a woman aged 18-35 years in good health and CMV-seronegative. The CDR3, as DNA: TGTGCCAACCGGCAGGTTACCTACGAGCAGTACTTC. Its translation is CANRQVTYEQYF.